This TCR beta chain comes out of a study of T cells after posttransplantation cyclophosphamide. Regarding the study as a whole: Recipient CMV seropositivity and CMV reactivation strongly tracked TRB clonality. Tissue-infiltrating T cells from skin or gut overlapped little with blood T cells. Donor CD8+ memory clones often dominated recipient blood repertoires at later times.

Treatment was busulfan-fludarabine conditioning, a marrow graft, and cyclophosphamide on days +3 and +4. This clone was counted ten times or more. Antigen unknown. Produced via immunoSEQ multiplex PCR; TCRdb's table is partial and in-frame only. The data show 7,000 to 8,500 clones, with none appearing a single time. This receptor was obtained from a male patient aged 50 or older who received an allogeneic stem cell transplant from an unrelated donor, was CMV-positive, and had acute GVHD only. The graft donor may have given rise to some T cells. Sequencing was performed on PBMCs, taken after allogeneic stem cell transplant with posttransplant cyclophosphamide.

CDR3 residues: CASSLRTGTSEAFF. DNA for the CDR3: TGCGCCAGCAGCTTGAGGACCGGGACAAGTGAAGCTTTCTTT. V and J are TRBV5-1 and TRBJ1-1; possibly TRBD1 for D (6 bases). The CDR3 spans 14 residues. Germline lookup yields CDR1 SGHRS and CDR2 YFSETQ. Trimming removed 1 base from V and 7 bases from J, with 14 bases in between.